The 24 T cell receptor beta chains below all came from one sample that was sequenced in a study of blood T cell repertoires in COVID-19. The protocol was immunoSEQ multiplex PCR, while the TCRdb copy is restricted to in-frame clones and leaves out a portion. The sample carries fewer than 80,000 clones, approximately 91% recorded once. What was sequenced was peripheral blood. The receptor set was obtained from a woman between 45 and 65 years old with active or convalescent COVID-19.

The J gene is TRBJ1-2, the V gene TRBV29-1; D possibly corresponds to TRBD1 (5 bases). Germline V gene lookup returns CDR1 SQVTM and CDR2 ANQGSEA. Trimming removed 6 bases from V and 4 bases from J, with 15 bases in between. CDR3 length equals 13 residues. This CDR3 reads CSVLSLGVYGYTF. DNA of the CDR3: TGCAGCGTACTATCCTTAGGGGTCTATGGCTACACCTTC.

The rearrangement uses TRBV29-1 and TRBJ1-5; 9 bases are shared with TRBD1. The CDR3 runs 14 residues. Germline values: CDR1 SQVTM, CDR2 ANQGSEA. After removal of 6 bases from V and 4 bases from J, the junction contained 7 bases not matched to a gene. CDR3 sequence reads: CSVRGQGLNQPQHF. DNA for the CDR3: TGCAGCGTGCGGGGACAGGGACTTAATCAGCCCCAGCATTTT.

The chain has TRBV5-1 and TRBJ1-1; D perhaps matches TRBD1 (6 bases). This CDR3 has 15 residues. CDR1 and CDR2 (germline): SGHRS, YFSETQ. V lost 4 bases, J lost 1 base, and 14 bases lay in between. The CDR3: CASSENQGQNTEAFF. CDR3 DNA sequence: TGCGCCAGCAGCGAGAACCAGGGACAGAACACTGAAGCTTTCTTT. Full variable domain (missing parts from reference TRBV5-1 and TRBJ1-1): KAGVTQTPRYLIKTRGQQVTLSCSPISGHRSVSWYQQTPGQGLQFLFEYFSETQRNKGNFPGRFSGRQFSNSRSEMNVSTLELGDSALYLCASSENQGQNTEAFFGQGTRLTVV.

The J gene is TRBJ1-1, the V gene TRBV11-2; D remains unclear. This CDR3 comprises 13 residues. Germline assignment: CDR1 SGHAT and CDR2 FQNNGV. V was cut by 7 bases and J by 1 base, with 10 bases left in between. The CDR3 nucleotides are TGTGCCAGCACCCCAGACTCGAACACTGAAGCTTTCTTT. Amino acid sequence: CASTPDSNTEAFF.

V and J are TRBV18 and TRBJ2-7; 7 bases align to TRBD1. In germline, CDR1 is KGHSH, CDR2 LQKENI. The CDR3 runs to 15 residues. V was pared by 6 bases and J by 0 bases, with 8 bases of the junction left unmatched. The CDR3 loop is CASSTRDRVSYEQYF. CDR3 coding DNA: TGTGCCAGCTCTACAAGGGACAGAGTCTCCTACGAGCAGTACTTC. The full variable domain, with the rest looked up from reference TRBV18 and TRBJ2-7, is NAGVMQNPRHLVRRRGQEARLRCSPMKGHSHVYWYRQLPEEGLKFMVYLQKENIIDESGMPKERFSAEFPKEGPSILRIQQVVRGDSAAYFCASSTRDRVSYEQYFGPGTRLTVT.

This chain connects TRBV6-5 to TRBJ2-1; D possibly corresponds to TRBD1 (5 bases). The CDR3 length is 15 residues. The ends were cut back, 0 bases at V and 3 bases at J, with 9 bases in the middle. Per germline, CDR1 MNHEY and CDR2 SVGAGI. The DNA for the CDR3 is TGTGCCAGCAGTTACTCCACGGACATCTACAATGAGCAGTTCTTC. It translates to CASSYSTDIYNEQFF.

The chain links TRBV6-6 to TRBJ1-1; TRBD1 matches at 8 bases. CDR1 and CDR2 from the germline V gene are MNHNY and SVGAGI (reference sequence). Trimming cost V 6 bases and J 3 bases; bases outside gene matches: 6. CDR3 size: 14 residues. The CDR3 DNA sequence: TGTGCCAGCAGGGAATACAGGGGGGACACTGAAGCTTTCTTT. This sequence encodes CASREYRGDTEAFF.

The rearrangement uses TRBV7-9 and TRBJ1-1, with D perhaps TRBD1 (6 bases). CDR3 size: 15 residues. The germline V gene encodes CDR1 SEHNR and CDR2 FQNEAQ (reference sequence). The V end was cut by 8 bases, the J end by 6 bases, with 22 bases between. Here the CDR3 reads CASSNAQGFGAEAFF. In DNA, the CDR3 is TGTGCCAGCTCTAATGCCCAGGGGTTCGGGGCTGAAGCTTTCTTT.

J is TRBJ2-7 and V is TRBV10-3, with a weak D call TRBD1 (6 bases). Trimming shortened V by 2 bases and J by 2 bases, and 7 bases separated the two germline ends. The CDR3 spans 13 residues. Germline V gene data show CDR1 as ENHRY and CDR2 as SYGVKD. As DNA, the CDR3 is TGTGCCATCAGTGAGACAGGGACCTACGAGCAGTACTTC. Translating gives CAISETGTYEQYF.

The chain uses TRBV28 and TRBJ1-5; 8 bases match TRBD1. Germline V gene sequence: CDR1 MDHEN, CDR2 SYDVKM. The length of the CDR3 is 14 residues. The V and J ends lost 4 bases and 7 bases, in that order; junction bases with no gene match: 6. The CDR3 DNA reads as TGTGCCAGCAGTTCCCGGACAGGGTGGCAGCCCCAGCATTTT. It yields the protein CASSSRTGWQPQHF. Together with reference TRBV28 and TRBJ1-5, the CDR3 gives the full variable domain: DVKVTQSSRYLVKRTGEKVFLECVQDMDHENMFWYRQDPGLGLRLIYFSYDVKMKEKGDIPEGYSVSREKKERFSLILESASTNQTSMYLCASSSRTGWQPQHFGDGTRLSIL.

The chain combines TRBV7-2 with TRBJ1-6; no firm D call. Trimming cost V 2 bases and J 7 bases, with 9 bases left between them. The CDR3 sequence is 14 residues long. Per germline, CDR1 SGHTA and CDR2 FQGNSA. This chain's CDR3 is CASSLPGGNSPLHF. The CDR3, as DNA: TGTGCCAGCAGCTTACCTGGAGGGAATTCACCCCTCCACTTT.

The CDR3 is CASSVLGLASPGELFF. DNA of the CDR3: TGTGCCAGCAGCGTTTTGGGACTAGCGTCGCCCGGGGAGCTGTTTTTT. This chain links TRBV9 with TRBJ2-2; 10 positions agree with TRBD2. Germline V lookup: CDR1 SGDLS, CDR2 YYNGEE. J was trimmed by 6 bases and V by 2 bases; bases with no gene match: 7. The CDR3 runs to 16 residues.

V gene TRBV9 combines with J gene TRBJ1-1; a possible D gene is TRBD1 (6 bases). The CDR3 runs 18 residues. The germline gives CDR1 SGDLS, CDR2 YYNGEE. The V gene lost 4 bases and the J gene lost 11 bases, with 33 bases spanning the gap. CDR3 bases: TGTGCCAGCAGCAAATACAGGAGTAGGGGGTCAGCGGCTTTGAGGGCTTTCTTT. Encoded protein: CASSKYRSRGSAALRAFF.

The rearrangement links TRBV2 to TRBJ2-2, with TRBD2 matching 7 bases. Germline V gives CDR1 SNHLY, CDR2 FYNNEI. The CDR3 is 14 residues long. J gave up 6 bases and V 6 bases, and 7 bases lay outside the gene matches. This CDR3 reads CASSSGTNAGELFF. CDR3 in DNA: TGTGCCAGCAGCTCCGGGACTAATGCCGGGGAGCTGTTTTTT.

The chain recombines TRBV6-4 with TRBJ2-2, with 8 bases lining up with TRBD2. The germline CDR1 and CDR2 sequences are MRHNA and SNTAGT. The CDR3 sequence is 15 residues long. V lost 2 bases and J lost 4; bases outside the gene matches: 3. The CDR3 protein is CASSDVAGGTGELFF. CDR3 bases: TGTGCCAGCAGTGACGTGGCGGGAGGCACCGGGGAGCTGTTTTTT.

The CDR3: CASSQDRGLFF. Written as DNA, the CDR3 is TGCGCCAGCAGCCAGGACAGGGGTTTGTTTTTT. The J gene is TRBJ1-4, the V gene TRBV4-1; 9 bases line up with TRBD1. Germline assignment: CDR1 MGHRA and CDR2 YSYEKL. The CDR3 sequence is 11 residues long. The V gene end was trimmed by 3 bases and the J gene end by 15 bases; junction bases not matched to a gene: 2.

This clone was observed a single time. CDR3 amino acids: CASSVSGTGIAGELFF. The CDR3 DNA sequence: TGTGCCAGCAGCGTATCCGGGACAGGGATAGCCGGGGAGCTGTTTTTT. V usage is TRBV9 and J usage is TRBJ2-2, with TRBD1 matching over 9 bases. Germline V gene sequence: CDR1 SGDLS, CDR2 YYNGEE. The CDR3 loop spans 16 amino acids. V lost 1 base to trimming and J lost 6 bases; unmatched junction nucleotides: 7.

This chain uses TRBV3-1 (or the pseudogene TRBV3-2) with TRBJ1-1; a possible D gene is TRBD1 (6 bases). This CDR3 has 21 residues. Germline CDR1 reads LGHDT; CDR2 reads YNNKEL (reference sequence). Between the trimmed V and J ends, which lost 2 bases and 0 bases, there was a span of 28 bases. The CDR3 spells CASSQLIFSSDRPNLNTEAFF. The CDR3 DNA follows: TGTGCCAGCAGCCAATTAATCTTTTCGTCCGACAGGCCCAACTTGAACACTGAAGCTTTCTTT.

J is TRBJ2-1 and V is TRBV7-9, with D perhaps matching TRBD1 (6 bases). The CDR3 sequence is 15 residues long. Germline CDR1 and CDR2: SEHNR and FQNEAQ (reference sequence). V lost 3 bases and J 0 bases, leaving 9 bases between the germline ends. This chain's CDR3 is CASSFRDNSYNEQFF. CDR3 sequence (DNA): TGTGCCAGCAGCTTCCGGGACAACTCCTACAATGAGCAGTTCTTC.

The V call is TRBV19, the J call TRBJ1-2, with a tentative D call TRBD1 (5 bases). Germline assignment: CDR1 LNHDA and CDR2 SQIVND (reference sequence). V dropped 8 bases and J dropped 2 bases, with 24 bases sitting between them. This CDR3 is 17 amino acids long. The CDR3 DNA reads TGTGCCAGTTCCGCCGAAGGTTCTTGGACACTAAACTATGGCTACACCTTC. It translates to CASSAEGSWTLNYGYTF.

This chain joins TRBV4-2 and TRBJ2-3; D not certain. CDR1 LGHNA and CDR2 YNFKEQ come from the germline V gene. V dropped 0 bases and J dropped 4 bases, with 5 bases sitting between them. The CDR3 length is 13 residues. CDR3 residues: CASSQESADTQYF. CDR3 nucleotide sequence: TGTGCCAGCAGCCAAGAGAGTGCAGATACGCAGTATTTT.

The chain links TRBV27 to TRBJ1-2; D is unresolved. This CDR3 region has 12 residues. The V gene's germline CDR1 is MNHEY and CDR2 SMNVEV (reference sequence). V lost 6 bases, J lost 4 bases, and 9 bases lay in between. CDR3 protein: CASRTGAYGYTF. CDR3 coding DNA: TGTGCCAGCAGAACCGGAGCCTATGGCTACACCTTC.

The chain is built from TRBV5-1 and TRBJ1-4, with 10 nucleotides matching TRBD1. CDR1 SGHRS and CDR2 YFSETQ come from the germline V gene. This CDR3 region has 15 residues. V was clipped by 4 bases and J by 4 bases; unmatched bases: 4. CDR3 region: CASSPGQGFNEKLFF. The CDR3 DNA reads TGCGCCAGCAGCCCGGGACAGGGGTTTAATGAAAAACTGTTTTTT.

V usage is TRBV7-2 and J usage is TRBJ2-3, with D perhaps TRBD2 (6 bases). This CDR3 is built from 14 residues. V lost 5 bases to trimming and J lost 0 bases, with 9 bases between them. Germline values: CDR1 SGHTA, CDR2 FQGNSA. CDR3 protein: CASSRDLSTDTQYF. DNA of the CDR3: TGTGCCAGCAGCAGGGACTTAAGCACAGATACGCAGTATTTT.